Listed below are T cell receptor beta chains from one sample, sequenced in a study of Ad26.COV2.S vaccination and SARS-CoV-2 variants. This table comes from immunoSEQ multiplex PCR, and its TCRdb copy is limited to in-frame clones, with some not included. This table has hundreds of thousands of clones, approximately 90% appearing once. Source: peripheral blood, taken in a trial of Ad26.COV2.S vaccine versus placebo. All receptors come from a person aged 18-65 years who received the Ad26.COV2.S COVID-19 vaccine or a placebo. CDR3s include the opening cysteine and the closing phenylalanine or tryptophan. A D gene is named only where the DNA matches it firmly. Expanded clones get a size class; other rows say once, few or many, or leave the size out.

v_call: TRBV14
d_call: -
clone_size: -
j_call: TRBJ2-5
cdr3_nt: TGTGCCAGCAGCCCACTCGGGACTGAAGAGACCCAGTACTTC
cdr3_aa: CASSPLGTEETQYF

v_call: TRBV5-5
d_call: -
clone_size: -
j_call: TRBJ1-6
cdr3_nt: TGTGCCAGCAGCTTGATTCCCGGGACGCATAATTCACCCCTCCACTTT
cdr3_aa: CASSLIPGTHNSPLHF

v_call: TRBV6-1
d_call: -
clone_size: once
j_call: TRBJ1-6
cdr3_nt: TGTGCCAGCAGTGAACGTCCCACAGAAAATTCACCCCTCCACTTT
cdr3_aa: CASSERPTENSPLHF

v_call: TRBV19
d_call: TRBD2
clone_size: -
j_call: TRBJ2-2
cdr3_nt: TGTGCCAGTAGTCCGCCGCCCGGGACTAGCGGGAGAGGAGGCGTCACCGGGGAGCTGTTTTTT
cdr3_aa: CASSPPPGTSGRGGVTGELFF

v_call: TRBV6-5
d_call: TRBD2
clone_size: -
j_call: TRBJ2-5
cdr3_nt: TGTGCCAGCAGTCTGGGACTAGCGGGTGAGACCCAGTACTTC
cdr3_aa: CASSLGLAGETQYF

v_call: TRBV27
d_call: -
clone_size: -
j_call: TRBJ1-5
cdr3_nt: TGTGCCAGCAGTCCGAGTGGGGGTAGCAATCAGCCCCAGCATTTT
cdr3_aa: CASSPSGGSNQPQHF

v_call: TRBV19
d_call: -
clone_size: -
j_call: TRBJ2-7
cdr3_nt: TGTGCCAGTAGTATAGGCGGCTATTCCTACGAGCAGTACTTC
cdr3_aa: CASSIGGYSYEQYF

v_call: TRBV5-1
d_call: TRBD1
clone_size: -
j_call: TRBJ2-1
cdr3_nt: TGCGCCAGCAGCCCCCGGGACAGGCCTTTTCGCTCCTACAATGAGCAGTTCTTC
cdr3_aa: CASSPRDRPFRSYNEQFF

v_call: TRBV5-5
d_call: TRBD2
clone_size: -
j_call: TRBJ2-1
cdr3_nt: TGTGCCAGCAGCCTCAACCCGGGGGGTAATGAGCAGTTCTTC
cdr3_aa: CASSLNPGGNEQFF

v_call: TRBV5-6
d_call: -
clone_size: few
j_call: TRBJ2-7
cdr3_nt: TGTGCCAGCAGCTTGCGGGGTTACTCCTACGAGCAGTACTTC
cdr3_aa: CASSLRGYSYEQYF

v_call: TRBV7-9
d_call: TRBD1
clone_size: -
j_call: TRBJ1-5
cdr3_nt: TGTGCCAGCAGCTTCGCGTCCGGGACAGGGGGCGGTGGCAATCAGCCCCAGCATTTT
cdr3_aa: CASSFASGTGGGGNQPQHF

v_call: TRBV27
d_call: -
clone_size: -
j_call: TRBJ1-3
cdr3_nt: TGTGCCAGCAGCCGTACAGGGTCTGGAAACACCATATATTTT
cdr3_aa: CASSRTGSGNTIYF

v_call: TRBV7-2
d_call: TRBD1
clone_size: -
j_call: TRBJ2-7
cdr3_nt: TGTGCCAGCAGCGGGACAGGAAGATCCTACGAGCAGTACTTC
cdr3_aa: CASSGTGRSYEQYF

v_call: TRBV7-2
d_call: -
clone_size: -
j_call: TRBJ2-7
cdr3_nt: TGTGCCAGCAGCTTAAACCCCAGTTACGAGCAGTACTTC
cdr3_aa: CASSLNPSYEQYF

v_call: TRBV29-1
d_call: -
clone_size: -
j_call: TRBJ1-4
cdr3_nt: TGCAGCGTTGGTACCGGGACGGGGGAAAAACTGTTTTTT
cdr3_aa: CSVGTGTGEKLFF

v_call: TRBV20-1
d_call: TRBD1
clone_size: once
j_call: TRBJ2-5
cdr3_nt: TGCAGTGCTGGTGGGACAGGGTCTGAGACCCAGTACTTC
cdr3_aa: CSAGGTGSETQYF

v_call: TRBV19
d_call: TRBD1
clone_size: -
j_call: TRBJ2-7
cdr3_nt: TGTGCCAGTAGTATATGGTCAGGGGGCATAAGGGAGCAGTACTTC
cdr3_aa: CASSIWSGGIREQYF

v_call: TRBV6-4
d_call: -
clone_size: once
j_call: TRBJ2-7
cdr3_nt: TGTGCCAGCAGTGACCCCTACTCCTACGAGCAGTACTTC
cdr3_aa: CASSDPYSYEQYF

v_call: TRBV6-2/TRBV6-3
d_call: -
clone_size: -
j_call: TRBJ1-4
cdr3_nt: TGTGCCAGCAGTTACAGGCACCCAACTAATGAAAAACTGTTTTTT
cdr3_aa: CASSYRHPTNEKLFF

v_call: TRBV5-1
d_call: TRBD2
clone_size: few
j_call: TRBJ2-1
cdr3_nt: TGCGCCAGCAGCGTCGGGACTAGCGGCTACAATGAGCAGTTCTTC
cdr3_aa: CASSVGTSGYNEQFF

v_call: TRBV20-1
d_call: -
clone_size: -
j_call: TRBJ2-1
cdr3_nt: TGCAGTGCTAGTTACCGGCAGGAGCAGTTCTTC
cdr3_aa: CSASYRQEQFF

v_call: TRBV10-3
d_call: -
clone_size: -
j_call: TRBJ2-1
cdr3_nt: TGTGCCATCAGTGGGACAGAAATTAATGAGCAGTTCTTC
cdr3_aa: CAISGTEINEQFF

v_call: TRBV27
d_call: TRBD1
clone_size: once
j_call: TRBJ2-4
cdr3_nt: TGTGCCAGCAGTCCCGGGACAGGGAACATTCAGTACTTC
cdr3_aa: CASSPGTGNIQYF

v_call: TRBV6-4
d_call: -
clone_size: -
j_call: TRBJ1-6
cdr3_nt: TGTGCCAGTGGACGGACAGCCAATTCACCCCTCCACTTT
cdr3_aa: CASGRTANSPLHF

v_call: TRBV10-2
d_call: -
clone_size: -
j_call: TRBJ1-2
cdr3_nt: TGCGCCAGCAGTGAGGACCGCGACTATGGCTACACCTTC
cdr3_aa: CASSEDRDYGYTF

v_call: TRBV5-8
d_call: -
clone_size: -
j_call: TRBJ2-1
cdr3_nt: TGTGCCAGCAGCTTGGTATACTCGGAGGGGTGGAATGAGCAGTTCTTC
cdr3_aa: CASSLVYSEGWNEQFF

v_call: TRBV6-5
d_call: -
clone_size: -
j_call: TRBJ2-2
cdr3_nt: TGTGCCAGCAGAACCGGTTCCAACACCGGGGAGCTGTTTTTT
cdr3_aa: CASRTGSNTGELFF

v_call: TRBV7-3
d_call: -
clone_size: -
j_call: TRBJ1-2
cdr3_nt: TGTGCCAGCAGCCGAGACGGGACGGACGCGCGCTACACCTTC
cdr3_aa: CASSRDGTDARYTF

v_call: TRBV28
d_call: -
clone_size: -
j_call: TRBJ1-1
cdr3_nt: TGTGCCAGCACAACAGGGATCATGAACACTGAAGCTTTCTTT
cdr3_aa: CASTTGIMNTEAFF

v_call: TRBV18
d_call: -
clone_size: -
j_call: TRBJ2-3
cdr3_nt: TGTGCCAGCTCACCAGGGGGCAGGGGAGGCACAGATACGCAGTATTTT
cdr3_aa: CASSPGGRGGTDTQYF

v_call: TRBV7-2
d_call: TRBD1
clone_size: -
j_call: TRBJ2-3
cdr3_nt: TGTGCCAGCAGCTTAGCGACAGGGGACACAGATACGCAGTATTTT
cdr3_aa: CASSLATGDTDTQYF

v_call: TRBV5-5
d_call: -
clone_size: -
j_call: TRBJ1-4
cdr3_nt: TGTGCCAGCAGCCTAGCCCTTAATGAAAAACTGTTTTTT
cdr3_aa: CASSLALNEKLFF

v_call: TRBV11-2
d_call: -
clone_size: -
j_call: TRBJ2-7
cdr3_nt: TGTGCCAGCAGCAGTGCAGGGGTTGGAGAGCAGTACTTC
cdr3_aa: CASSSAGVGEQYF

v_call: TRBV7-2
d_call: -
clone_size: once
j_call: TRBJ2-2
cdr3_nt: TGTGCCAGCAGCCCGCGCGCGGGGGCGAGGACCGGGGAGCTGTTTTTT
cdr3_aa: CASSPRAGARTGELFF

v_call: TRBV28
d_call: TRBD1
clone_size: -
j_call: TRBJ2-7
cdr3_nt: TGTGCCAGCAGCCTAGCCTCGACAGGGAAAGGCGAGCAGTACTTC
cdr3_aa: CASSLASTGKGEQYF

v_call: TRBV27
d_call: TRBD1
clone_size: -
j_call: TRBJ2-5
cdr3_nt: TGTGCCAGCAAACGGGGACAGGTTAAAGAGACCCAGTACTTC
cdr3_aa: CASKRGQVKETQYF

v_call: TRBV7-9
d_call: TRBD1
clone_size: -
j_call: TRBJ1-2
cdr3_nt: TGTGCCAGCAGCTTAGCGGGACAGGATTCTAACTATGGCTACACCTTC
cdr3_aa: CASSLAGQDSNYGYTF

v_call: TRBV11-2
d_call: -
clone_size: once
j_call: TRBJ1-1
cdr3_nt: TGTGCCAGCAGCCACGGCGGGGGAAGGGTGCGCACTGAAGCTTTCTTT
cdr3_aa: CASSHGGGRVRTEAFF

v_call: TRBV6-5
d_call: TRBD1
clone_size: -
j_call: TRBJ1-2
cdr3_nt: TGTGCCAGCAGGGGACAGAGTAACTATGGCTACACCTTC
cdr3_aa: CASRGQSNYGYTF

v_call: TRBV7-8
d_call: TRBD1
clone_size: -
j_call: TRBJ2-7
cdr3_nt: TGTGCCAGCAGCAGGACAGGGATCTCCTACGAGCAGTACTTC
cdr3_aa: CASSRTGISYEQYF

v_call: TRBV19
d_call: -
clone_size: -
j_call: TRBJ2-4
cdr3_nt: TGTGCCAGTAGTATTCGGGGTAGAGGAAACATTCAGTACTTC
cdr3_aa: CASSIRGRGNIQYF

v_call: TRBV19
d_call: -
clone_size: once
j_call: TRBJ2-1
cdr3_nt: TGTGCCAGTAGTCCACGTCCCCGGGCTCTAACCTACAATGAGCAGTTCTTC
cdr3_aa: CASSPRPRALTYNEQFF